One and the same sample provided the 7 T cell receptor beta chains below, sequenced in a study of blood T cell repertoires in COVID-19. The repertoire was sequenced with immunoSEQ multiplex PCR; TCRdb's copy has only in-frame clones and lacks some. Among hundreds of thousands of clones listed, roughly 84% were seen once. The sample was peripheral blood. All receptors come from a man aged 40-55 years with acute or convalescent COVID-19.

The chain uses TRBV7-2 and TRBJ1-5, with D possibly TRBD1 on 5 matching bases. Trimming stripped 6 bases from V and 6 bases from J, with 15 bases between. The CDR3 covers 14 residues. Germline CDR1 and CDR2: SGHTA and FQGNSA. CDR3 amino acids: CASREGAQGQPQHF. CDR3 in DNA: TGTGCCAGCAGAGAAGGGGCGCAGGGTCAGCCCCAGCATTTT.

The genes are TRBV6-4 and TRBJ2-2; TRBD2 might be the D (6 bases). Looked up from germline, CDR1 is MRHNA and CDR2 is SNTAGT. The germline V and J ends were trimmed by 3 bases and 6 bases, with 8 bases remaining between them. The CDR3 spans 13 residues. In nucleotides, the CDR3 is TGTGCCAGCAGTGATTCGGGGGCCGGGGAGCTGTTTTTT. Its protein is CASSDSGAGELFF.

V and J are TRBV4-3 and TRBJ2-1; possible D gene TRBD1, 5 bases. This CDR3 is built from 18 residues. Germline CDR1 reads LGHNA; CDR2 reads YSLEER. Between the trimmed V and J ends, which lost 0 bases and 4 bases, there was a span of 19 bases. CDR3 sequence: CASSQDVPGAAGYNEQFF. CDR3 nucleotide sequence: TGCGCCAGCAGCCAAGATGTCCCTGGGGCAGCAGGGTACAATGAGCAGTTCTTC.

This clone was counted between two and nine times. V is TRBV19 and J is TRBJ2-2, with 7 bases identical to TRBD2. The CDR3 has 16 amino acids. The germline V gene has CDR1 LNHDA and CDR2 SQIVND (reference sequence). Losses at the gene ends were 5 bases for V and 7 bases for J; bases not matched to a gene: 13. The CDR3 DNA follows: TGTGCCAGTAGTTCAGCTGGGGCGGGAGCGAACGGGGAGCTGTTTTTT. This encodes CASSSAGAGANGELFF. Full variable domain (remainder filled in from reference TRBV19 and TRBJ2-2): DGGITQSPKYLFRKEGQNVTLSCEQNLNHDAMYWYRQDPGQGLRLIYYSQIVNDFQKGDIAEGYSVSREKKESFPLTVTSAQKNPTAFYLCASSSAGAGANGELFFGEGSRLTVL.

The rearrangement uses TRBV18 and TRBJ2-5; D is ambiguous. Germline V CDR1 and CDR2: KGHSH, LQKENI. The V and J ends lost 6 bases and 2 bases respectively, with 7 bases between them. This CDR3 has 12 amino acids. In DNA form, the CDR3 reads TGTGCCAGCTCCCGACTGCAAGAGACCCAGTACTTC. This translates into CASSRLQETQYF.

The genes are TRBV12-3 or TRBV12-4 and TRBJ2-1; 8 bases are shared with TRBD2. The junction had 4 bases not matched to a gene; V was cut back by 7 bases and J by 5 bases. This CDR3 is 13 amino acids long. CDR3 sequence (DNA): TGTGCCAGCATTGGACTAGCTAACAATGAGCAGTTCTTC. Its translation is CASIGLANNEQFF.

The chain combines TRBV5-1 with TRBJ2-7; 8 bases align to TRBD2. The trim removed 0 bases at V and 0 bases at J, leaving 17 bases unmatched. Germline V gives CDR1 SGHRS, CDR2 YFSETQ. The CDR3 covers 20 residues. CDR3 sequence (DNA): TGCGCCAGCAGCTTGGCCGGGGTAGCGGGGTACGAAACAACCTCCTACGAGCAGTACTTC. It translates to CASSLAGVAGYETTSYEQYF. Supplemented by reference TRBV5-1 and TRBJ2-7, the full variable domain reads KAGVTQTPRYLIKTRGQQVTLSCSPISGHRSVSWYQQTPGQGLQFLFEYFSETQRNKGNFPGRFSGRQFSNSRSEMNVSTLELGDSALYLCASSLAGVAGYETTSYEQYFGPGTRLTVT.